This T cell receptor (beta chain) was sequenced in a study of regulatory T cells in long-lasting Graves disease. Overall study context: Graves' patients diagnosed newly had used antithyroid drugs under 3 months.

The time point is: newly diagnosed GD, antithyroid drugs for less than 3 months. Following extraction of RNA from PBMCs, that RNA was used to make the TCR library. The sample holds many counts of this clonotype. According to the study, TCR beta libraries were built with iRepertoire HTBI primers and CDR3-region Arm-PCR. Each CDR3 protein is one row after TCRdb ran MiXCR on the multiplex PCR reads. Altogether 450,000 to 600,000 distinct CDR3 sequences are present, 15% to 20% being singletons, with the ten largest covering 12%. V shed 5 bases and J shed 3 bases, with 8 bases lying between them. Germline CDR1 MDHEN, CDR2 SYDVKM. CDR3 length equals 12 residues. These records were also assigned to another study, of T cells in Graves' hyperthyroidism and ophthalmopathy. That investigation notes: Researchers ran a first-round RT-PCR on the TCR CDR3 using the HTBI primer set.

This sequence was found in a man in his forties or fifties with Graves disease. The sequencing here drew on peripheral blood mononuclear cells (PBMCs), taken at new diagnosis, from a patient treated with antithyroid drugs. The chain has TRBV28 and TRBJ2-7; possible D gene TRBD2, 5 bases. The CDR3: CASSIGVYEQYF. CDR3 in DNA: TGTGCCAGCAGTATCGGGGTCTACGAGCAGTACTTC.